Here is one TCR beta chain with its context. Antigen: not known. These data are taken from a study of cytomegalovirus exposure and HLA in healthy donors. Study conclusions and caveats: Rare TCR sequences dominated, though some public TCRs recurred in many donors.

V was pared by 3 bases and J by 5 bases, with 16 bases between. CDR1 and CDR2 (germline): SGHTA, FQGNSA. This CDR3 comprises 15 residues. The PCR contained 60 Vbeta and 13 Jbeta primers. Assay used: immunoSEQ multiplex PCR; TCRdb lists only in-frame clones, some missing. The sample includes 160,000 or so clones, approximately 80% of them seen just once. The receptor was isolated from a man aged 30-40 years in good health and CMV-seronegative. Source material: PBMCs. This sequence joins TRBV7-2 and TRBJ2-5, with D possibly TRBD1 on 6 matching bases. The CDR3 region has the DNA TGTGCCAGCAGCTTCCGCCTGGGTCAGGGGGAGACCCAGTACTTC. Translation: CASSFRLGQGETQYF.